Below are 9 T cell receptor beta chains sequenced from a single sample in a study of cytomegalovirus exposure and HLA in healthy donors (dated by TCRdb to about 2017). The library was produced with the immunoSEQ multiplex PCR assay. The multiplex PCR relied on a mix of 60 forward primers for TCR Vbeta segments and 13 reverse primers for TCR Jbeta segments. The clones in this table, taken by TCRdb from immuneACCESS, are in-frame only. Not every clone is retained; where verified, under half of the shortfall comes from an unresolved V gene, and the cause of the rest is unknown. This sample's table lists approximately 120,000 clones. The ten largest clones represent 1.5% to 2% of the sample. Material: PBMCs. Source of these receptors: a woman aged 55-70 years in good health and CMV-seronegative.

J is TRBJ2-6 and V is TRBV9, with D hard to call. V shed 0 bases and J shed 0 bases, with 13 bases lying between them. Germline assignment: CDR1 SGDLS and CDR2 YYNGEE. The CDR3 length is 18 residues. CDR3 DNA sequence: TGTGCCAGCAGCGTAGCCCTTAGACTGATCTCTGGGGCCAACGTCCTGACTTTC. It encodes CASSVALRLISGANVLTF.

The V and J genes are TRBV9 and TRBJ2-7; TRBD1 aligns across 9 bases. This CDR3 is built from 15 residues. Trimming at V came to 3 bases and at J to 6 bases, leaving 10 bases not matched to a gene. Looked up from germline, CDR1 is SGDLS and CDR2 is YYNGEE. The CDR3, as DNA: TGTGCCAGCAGCGAGTCCGCCGGGACAGGGAGCGAGCAGTACTTC. Protein: CASSESAGTGSEQYF. Drawing the rest from reference TRBV9 and TRBJ2-7, the complete variable domain is DSGVTQTPKHLITATGQRVTLRCSPRSGDLSVYWYQQSLDQGLQFLIQYYNGEERAKGNILERFSAQQFPDLHSELNLSSLELGDSALYFCASSESAGTGSEQYFGPGTRLTVT.

The CDR3 sequence: CASSEEGAGGNNEKLFF. CDR3 in DNA: TGTGCCAGCAGTGAAGAAGGGGCAGGGGGGAATAATGAAAAACTGTTTTTT. The V call is TRBV6-1, the J call TRBJ1-4; TRBD1 agrees at 7 bases. This CDR3 is built from 17 residues. The V and J ends lost 1 base and 4 bases, in that order; junction bases with no gene match: 9. CDR1 is MNHNS, CDR2 SASEGT, per germline.

V usage is TRBV6-6 and J usage is TRBJ1-1; 9 bases map to TRBD1. With V trimmed by 11 bases and J by 0 bases, 10 bases remained unmatched. Germline V gene lookup returns CDR1 MNHNY and CDR2 SVGAGI (reference sequence). The CDR3 extends over 15 amino acids. The CDR3 spells CAYFDRGLVNTEAFF. DNA of the CDR3: TGTGCCTATTTCGACAGGGGGTTGGTGAACACTGAAGCTTTCTTT.

The chain has TRBV11-2 and TRBJ1-2; 8 bases are shared with TRBD1. With 5 bases clipped from V and 4 bases from J, the junction kept 6 bases outside the gene matches. CDR1 and CDR2 from the germline V gene are SGHAT and FQNNGV. The CDR3 spans 14 residues. The CDR3 DNA reads TGTGCCAGCAGCCCTACTGGACAGGGCTATGGCTACACCTTC. Translation gives CASSPTGQGYGYTF. Using reference TRBV11-2 and TRBJ1-2 for the parts outside the CDR3, the full variable domain is EAGVAQSPRYKIIEKRQSVAFWCNPISGHATLYWYQQILGQGPKLLIQFQNNGVVDDSQLPKDRFSAERLKGVDSTLKIQPAKLEDSAVYLCASSPTGQGYGYTFGSGTRLTVV.

V gene TRBV7-2 combines with J gene TRBJ2-7, with D perhaps matching TRBD1 (5 bases). CDR3 length equals 13 residues. Trimming removed 5 bases from V and 3 bases from J, with 11 bases in between. The germline gives CDR1 SGHTA, CDR2 FQGNSA. In DNA, the CDR3 is TGTGCCAGCAGCCGAACGACAGTCTACGAGCAGTACTTC. Its translation: CASSRTTVYEQYF.

The chain joins TRBV7-9 to TRBJ2-3; TRBD1 aligns across 8 bases. The V gene end was trimmed by 6 bases and the J gene end by 8 bases; junction bases not matched to a gene: 19. Germline CDR1 and CDR2: SEHNR and FQNEAQ (reference sequence). There are 17 residues in the CDR3. The CDR3 spells CASRGRGLSVAHSTQYF. The CDR3 DNA is TGTGCCAGCAGAGGCAGGGGGCTTTCGGTAGCACACAGTACGCAGTATTTT.

J is TRBJ1-1 and V is TRBV18, with a possible D match to TRBD1 (6 bases). CDR1 KGHSH and CDR2 LQKENI come from the germline V gene. The CDR3 runs 16 residues. Trimming took 0 bases from V and 4 from J, leaving 15 bases between them. The CDR3 coding sequence is TGTGCCAGCTCACCACCGAGCAGGGGAGTTGGCACTGAAGCTTTCTTT. Protein: CASSPPSRGVGTEAFF.

The rearrangement links TRBV7-9 to TRBJ1-1; 7 positions agree with TRBD1. Germline-derived CDR1 and CDR2 are SEHNR and FQNEAQ (reference sequence). J gave up 4 bases and V 7 bases, and 12 bases lay outside the gene matches. This CDR3 comprises 15 residues. CDR3 in DNA: TGTGCCAGCACATCGACACAGGGGAGAAGCACTGAAGCTTTCTTT. Translated: CASTSTQGRSTEAFF.